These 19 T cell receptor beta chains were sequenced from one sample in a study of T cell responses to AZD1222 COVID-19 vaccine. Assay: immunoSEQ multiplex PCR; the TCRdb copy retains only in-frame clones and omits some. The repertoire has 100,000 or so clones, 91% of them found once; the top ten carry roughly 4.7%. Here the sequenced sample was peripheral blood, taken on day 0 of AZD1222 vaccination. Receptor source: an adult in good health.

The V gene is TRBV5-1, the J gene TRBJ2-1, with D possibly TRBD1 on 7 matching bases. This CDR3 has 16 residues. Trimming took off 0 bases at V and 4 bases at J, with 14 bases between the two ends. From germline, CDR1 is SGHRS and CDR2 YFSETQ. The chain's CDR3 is CASSLVRQGGYNEQFF. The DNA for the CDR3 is TGCGCCAGCAGCTTGGTACGGCAGGGGGGTTACAATGAGCAGTTCTTC. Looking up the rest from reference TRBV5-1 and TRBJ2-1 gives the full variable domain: KAGVTQTPRYLIKTRGQQVTLSCSPISGHRSVSWYQQTPGQGLQFLFEYFSETQRNKGNFPGRFSGRQFSNSRSEMNVSTLELGDSALYLCASSLVRQGGYNEQFFGPGTRLTVL.

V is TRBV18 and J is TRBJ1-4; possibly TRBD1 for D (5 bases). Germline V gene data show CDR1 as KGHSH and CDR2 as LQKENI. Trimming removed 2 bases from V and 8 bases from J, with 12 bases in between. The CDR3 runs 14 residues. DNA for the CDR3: TGTGCCAGCTCACCATTTATAGGGGACGAAAAACTGTTTTTT. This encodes CASSPFIGDEKLFF.

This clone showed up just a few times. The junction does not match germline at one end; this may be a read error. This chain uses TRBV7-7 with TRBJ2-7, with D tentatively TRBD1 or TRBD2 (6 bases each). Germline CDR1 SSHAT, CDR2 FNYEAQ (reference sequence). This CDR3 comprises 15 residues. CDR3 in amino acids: CASSLERGAGYEQYF. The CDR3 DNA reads TGTGCTAGCAGCTTAGAGAGGGGGGCTGGTTACGAGCAGTACTTC.

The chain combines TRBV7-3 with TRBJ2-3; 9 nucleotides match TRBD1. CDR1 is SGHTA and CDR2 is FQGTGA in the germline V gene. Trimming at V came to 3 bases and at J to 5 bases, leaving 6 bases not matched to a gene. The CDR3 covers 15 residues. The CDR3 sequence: CASSLNRGLRDTQYF. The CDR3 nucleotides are TGTGCCAGCAGCTTGAACAGGGGGCTAAGAGATACGCAGTATTTT.

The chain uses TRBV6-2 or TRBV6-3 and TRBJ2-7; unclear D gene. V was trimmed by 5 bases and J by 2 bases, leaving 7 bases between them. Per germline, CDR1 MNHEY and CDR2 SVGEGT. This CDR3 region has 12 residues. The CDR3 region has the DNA TGTGCCAGCAGTAACCAAGCCTACGAGCAGTACTTC. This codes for CASSNQAYEQYF.

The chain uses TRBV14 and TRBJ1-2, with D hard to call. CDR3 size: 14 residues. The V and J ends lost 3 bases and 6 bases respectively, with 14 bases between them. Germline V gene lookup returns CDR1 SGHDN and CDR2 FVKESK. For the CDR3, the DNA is TGTGCCAGCAGCCATAGGAATGCAGAGAATGGCTACACCTTC. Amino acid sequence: CASSHRNAENGYTF.

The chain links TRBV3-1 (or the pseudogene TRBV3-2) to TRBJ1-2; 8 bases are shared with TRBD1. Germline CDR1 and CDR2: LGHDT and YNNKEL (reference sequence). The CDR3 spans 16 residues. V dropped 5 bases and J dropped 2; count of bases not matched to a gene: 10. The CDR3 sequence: CASSFPQGQANYGYTF. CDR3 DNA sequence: TGTGCCAGCAGCTTTCCCCAGGGACAGGCGAACTATGGCTACACCTTC.

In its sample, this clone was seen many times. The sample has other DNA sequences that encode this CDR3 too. CDR3 region: CASSVGTPSYEQYF. The DNA of the CDR3 is TGTGCCAGCAGCGTCGGGACACCCTCCTACGAGCAGTACTTC. The chain links TRBV9 to TRBJ2-7; D possibly corresponds to TRBD1 (6 bases). CDR1 and CDR2 from the germline V gene are SGDLS and YYNGEE. V lost 2 bases to trimming and J lost 0 bases, with 9 bases between them. The CDR3 loop spans 14 amino acids.

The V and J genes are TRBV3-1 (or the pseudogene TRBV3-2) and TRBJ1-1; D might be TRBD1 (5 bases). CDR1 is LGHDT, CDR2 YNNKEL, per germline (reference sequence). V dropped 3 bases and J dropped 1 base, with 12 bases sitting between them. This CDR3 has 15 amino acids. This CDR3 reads CASSQRQGANTEAFF. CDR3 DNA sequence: TGTGCCAGCAGCCAGAGGCAGGGAGCGAACACTGAAGCTTTCTTT.

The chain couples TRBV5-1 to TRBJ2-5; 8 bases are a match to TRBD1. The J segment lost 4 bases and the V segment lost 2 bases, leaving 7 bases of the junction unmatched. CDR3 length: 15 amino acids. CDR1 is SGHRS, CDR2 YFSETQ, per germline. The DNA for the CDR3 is TGCGCCAGCAGCTTTCAGGGGGCGCAGACAGAGACCCAGTACTTC. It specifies CASSFQGAQTETQYF.

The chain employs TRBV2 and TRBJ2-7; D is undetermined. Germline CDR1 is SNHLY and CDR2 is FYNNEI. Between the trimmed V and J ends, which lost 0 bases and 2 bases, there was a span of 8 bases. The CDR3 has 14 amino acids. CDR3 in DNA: TGTGCCAGCAGTGAAGCGTTGCCAACCTACGAGCAGTACTTC. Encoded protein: CASSEALPTYEQYF.

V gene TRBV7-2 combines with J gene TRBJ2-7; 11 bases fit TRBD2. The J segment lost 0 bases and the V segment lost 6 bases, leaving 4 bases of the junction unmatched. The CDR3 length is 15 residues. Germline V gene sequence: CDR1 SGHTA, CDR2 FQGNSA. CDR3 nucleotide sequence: TGTGCCAGCAGGAGACTAGCGGGGAGCTCCTACGAGCAGTACTTC. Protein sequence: CASRRLAGSSYEQYF.

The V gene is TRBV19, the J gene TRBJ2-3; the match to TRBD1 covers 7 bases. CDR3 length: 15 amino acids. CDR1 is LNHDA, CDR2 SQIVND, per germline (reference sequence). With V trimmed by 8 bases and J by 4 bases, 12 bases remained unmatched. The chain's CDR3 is CASCPRPGGADTQYF. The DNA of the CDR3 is TGTGCCAGTTGCCCCCGGCCAGGGGGTGCAGATACGCAGTATTTT.

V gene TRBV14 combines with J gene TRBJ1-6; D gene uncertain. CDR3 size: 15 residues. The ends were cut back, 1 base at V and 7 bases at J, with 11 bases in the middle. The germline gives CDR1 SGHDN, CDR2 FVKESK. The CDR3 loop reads CASSQVGRMNSPLHF. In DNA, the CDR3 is TGTGCCAGCAGCCAAGTCGGCAGGATGAATTCACCCCTCCACTTT.

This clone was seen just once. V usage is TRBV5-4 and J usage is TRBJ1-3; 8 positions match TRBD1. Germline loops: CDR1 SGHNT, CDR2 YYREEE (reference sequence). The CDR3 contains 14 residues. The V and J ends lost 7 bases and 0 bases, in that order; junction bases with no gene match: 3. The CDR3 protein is CASGDRNSGNTIYF. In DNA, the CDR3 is TGTGCCAGCGGGGACAGGAACTCTGGAAACACCATATATTTT.

The CDR3 is CASSSYDRDHNEQFF. CDR3 in DNA: TGTGCCAGCAGCTCCTACGACAGGGACCACAATGAGCAGTTCTTC. The chain joins TRBV5-6 to TRBJ2-1; TRBD1 aligns across 7 bases. V trimming: 3 bases; J trimming: 5 bases; junction bases outside the gene matches: 8. This CDR3 is 15 amino acids long. Germline values: CDR1 SGHDT, CDR2 YYEEEE.

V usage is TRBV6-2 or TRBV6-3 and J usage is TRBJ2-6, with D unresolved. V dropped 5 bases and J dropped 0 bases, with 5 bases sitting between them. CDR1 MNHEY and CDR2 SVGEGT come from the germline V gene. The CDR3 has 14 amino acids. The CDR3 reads CASSAGSGANVLTF. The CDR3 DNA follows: TGTGCCAGCAGTGCCGGCTCTGGGGCCAACGTCCTGACTTTC.

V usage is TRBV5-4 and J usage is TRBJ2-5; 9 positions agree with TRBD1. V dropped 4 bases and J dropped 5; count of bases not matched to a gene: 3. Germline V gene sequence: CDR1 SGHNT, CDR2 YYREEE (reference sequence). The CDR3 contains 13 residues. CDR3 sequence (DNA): TGTGCCAGCAGCCAACAGGGGGCGGAGACCCAGTACTTC. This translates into CASSQQGAETQYF. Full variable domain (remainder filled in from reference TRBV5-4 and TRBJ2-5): ETGVTQSPTHLIKTRGQQVTLRCSSQSGHNTVSWYQQALGQGPQFIFQYYREEENGRGNFPPRFSGLQFPNYSSELNVNALELDDSALYLCASSQQGAETQYFGPGTRLLVL.

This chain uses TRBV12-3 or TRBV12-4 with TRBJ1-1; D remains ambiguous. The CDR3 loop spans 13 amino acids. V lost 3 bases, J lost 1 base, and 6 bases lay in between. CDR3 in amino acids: CASSFRGNTEAFF. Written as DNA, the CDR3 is TGTGCCAGCAGTTTTCGAGGGAACACTGAAGCTTTCTTT.